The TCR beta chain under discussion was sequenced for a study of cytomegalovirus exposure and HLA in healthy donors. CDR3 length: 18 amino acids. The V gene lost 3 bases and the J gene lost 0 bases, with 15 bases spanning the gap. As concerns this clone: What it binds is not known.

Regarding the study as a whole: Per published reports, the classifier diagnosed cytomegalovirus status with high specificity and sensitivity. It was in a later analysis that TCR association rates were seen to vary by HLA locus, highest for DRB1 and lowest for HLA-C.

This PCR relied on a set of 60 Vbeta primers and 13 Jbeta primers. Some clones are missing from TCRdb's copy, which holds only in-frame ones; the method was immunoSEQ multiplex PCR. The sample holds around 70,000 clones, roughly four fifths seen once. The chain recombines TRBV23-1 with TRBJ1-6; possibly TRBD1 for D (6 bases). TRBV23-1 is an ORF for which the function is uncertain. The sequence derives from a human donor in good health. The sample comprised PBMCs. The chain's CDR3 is CASSHWTVTSSYNSPLHF. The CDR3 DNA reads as TGCGCCAGCAGTCATTGGACAGTGACGAGCTCCTATAATTCACCCCTCCACTTT.